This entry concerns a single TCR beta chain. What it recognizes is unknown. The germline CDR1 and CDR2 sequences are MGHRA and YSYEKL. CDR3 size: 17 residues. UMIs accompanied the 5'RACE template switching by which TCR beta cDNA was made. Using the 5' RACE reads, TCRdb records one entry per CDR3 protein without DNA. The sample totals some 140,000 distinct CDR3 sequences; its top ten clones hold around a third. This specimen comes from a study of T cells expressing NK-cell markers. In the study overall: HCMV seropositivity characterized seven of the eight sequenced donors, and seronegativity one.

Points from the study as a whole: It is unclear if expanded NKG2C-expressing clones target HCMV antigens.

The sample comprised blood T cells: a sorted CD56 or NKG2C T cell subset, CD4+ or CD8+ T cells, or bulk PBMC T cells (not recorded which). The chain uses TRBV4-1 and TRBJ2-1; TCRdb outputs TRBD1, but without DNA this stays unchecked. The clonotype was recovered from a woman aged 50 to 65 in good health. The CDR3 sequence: CASSQDSGTGVYNEQFF.